This TCR beta chain appears in the sequencing data of a study of T-cell memory formation after mild COVID-19. Of note for this clonotype: Its antigen is undetermined.

Whole-study results and caveats: Later expanders leaned toward CD4+, whereas clones contracting from day 15 to 85 were balanced CD4/CD8.

With 0 bases clipped from V and 1 base from J, the junction kept 6 bases outside the gene matches. The CDR3 consists of 18 residues. Per germline, CDR1 LGHNA and CDR2 YNFKEQ. TCRdb ran MiXCR on the 5' RACE reads and lists one entry per CDR3 protein. The table has more than 110,000 distinct CDR3 sequences, 14% seen once; the top ten hold around 28%. The sequence was collected from an adult woman who had mild COVID-19 (a few samples of this study predate the infection). Cell type and time point are not known. V gene TRBV4-2 combines with J gene TRBJ2-2; TRBD2 agrees at 9 bases. Sample: PBMCs or a T cell subset sorted from them (not recorded which). The CDR3 bases are TGTGCCAGCAGCCAAGATCACCGTAGCGGGGGGAACACCGGGGAGCTGTTTTTT. It yields the protein CASSQDHRSGGNTGELFF.